The next 9 T cell receptor beta chains were all read from a single sample in a study of shared clonotypes between healthy human individuals. The method was immunoSEQ multiplex PCR; TCRdb's version includes in-frame clones alone and lacks a portion of them. The sample carries about 2.3 million clones, approximately 93% recorded once. Sequencing was done on a sample of naive CD4+ T cells from PBMCs. Subset reported: CD45RA+ positively selected. These receptors were taken from a man between 18 and 35 years old in good health. Some clones in this sample may be carry-over from other donors' samples.

V is TRBV5-1 and J is TRBJ2-7; D may correspond to TRBD1 or TRBD2 (6 bases each). Germline CDR1 SGHRS, CDR2 YFSETQ. The CDR3 runs to 18 residues. Deletions cut 0 bases from V and 1 base from J, with 20 bases between. The CDR3 nucleotides read TGCGCCAGCAGCTTGGGGGGAGGACAGCAGCGCCTATCCTACGAGCAGTACTTC. Amino acids: CASSLGGGQQRLSYEQYF.

This chain connects TRBV6-9 to TRBJ2-7, with 8 nucleotides matching TRBD2. This CDR3 is built from 14 residues. Germline CDR1 and CDR2: MNHGY and SVAAGI. V shed 9 bases and J 6 bases; nucleotides not matched to a gene: 13. The CDR3 is CARSESQGLGEQYF. The CDR3 DNA reads as TGTGCCAGATCTGAAAGCCAGGGACTAGGCGAGCAGTACTTC.

For this clone: Within the sample, other DNA sequences also encode this same CDR3. The genes are TRBV9 and TRBJ1-3; D gene ambiguous. Per germline, CDR1 SGDLS and CDR2 YYNGEE. V gave up 2 bases and J gave up 2 bases, with 5 bases separating them. The CDR3 consists of 13 residues. In nucleotides, the CDR3 is TGTGCCAGCAGCGTCAGTACTGGAAACACCATATATTTT. It is translated as CASSVSTGNTIYF.

The chain joins TRBV7-2 to TRBJ2-5; TRBD2 aligns across 7 bases. The CDR3 extends over 14 amino acids. Trimming took 5 bases from V and 5 from J; bases not matched to a gene: 8. CDR1 and CDR2 from the germline V gene are SGHTA and FQGNSA. For the CDR3, the DNA is TGTGCCAGCAGCAATTTAGGGAGGGTCGAGACCCAGTACTTC. It codes for CASSNLGRVETQYF.

The chain is built from TRBV6-1 and TRBJ2-7, with TRBD1 as a possible D gene (5 bases). Per germline, CDR1 MNHNS and CDR2 SASEGT. V was clipped by 1 base and J by 3 bases, with 7 bases between them. The CDR3 is made up of 13 amino acids. This CDR3 is CASSEGGYYEQYF. The CDR3 DNA reads TGTGCCAGCAGTGAAGGGGGCTACTACGAGCAGTACTTC.

The J gene is TRBJ2-7, the V gene TRBV19, with D tentatively TRBD2 (6 bases). The germline V gene encodes CDR1 LNHDA and CDR2 SQIVND (reference sequence). This CDR3 is built from 14 residues. Deletions cut 10 bases from V and 2 bases from J, with 18 bases between. This chain's CDR3 is CAIGGPLTTYEQYF. The CDR3 coding sequence is TGTGCCATAGGAGGGCCCCTTACAACCTACGAGCAGTACTTC.

CDR3: CASSFRGTDTQYF. CDR3 bases: TGTGCCAGCAGCTTCAGGGGCACAGATACGCAGTATTTT. The chain uses TRBV5-5 and TRBJ2-3; possible D gene TRBD1, 5 bases. Per germline, CDR1 SGHKS and CDR2 YYEKEE (reference sequence). CDR3 length equals 13 residues. V lost 2 bases, J lost 1 base, and 5 bases lay in between.

V usage is TRBV7-9 and J usage is TRBJ2-3; the match to TRBD2 covers 8 bases. After removal of 7 bases from V and 0 bases from J, the junction contained 9 bases not matched to a gene. The CDR3 runs to 16 residues. The V gene's germline CDR1 is SEHNR and CDR2 FQNEAQ (reference sequence). CDR3 amino acids: CASTSTAGGSTDTQYF. The CDR3 region has the DNA TGTGCCAGCACCTCGACGGCGGGGGGTAGCACAGATACGCAGTATTTT.

The chain uses TRBV14 and TRBJ2-5; D is unclear. The germline V gene encodes CDR1 SGHDN and CDR2 FVKESK. Trimming left V 1 base short and J 5 bases short, with 11 bases between. The CDR3 spans 14 residues. DNA for the CDR3: TGTGCCAGCAGCCAAGGGCCGGGCCGGGAGACCCAGTACTTC. Translating gives CASSQGPGRETQYF.